This record covers a single TCR beta chain. Per germline, CDR1 SEHNR and CDR2 FQNEAQ (reference sequence). Trimming took off 4 bases at V and 0 bases at J, with 6 bases between the two ends. CDR3 length: 14 amino acids. The data originate from a study of blood T cell repertoires in COVID-19. About the research overall: Some COVID-19 samples were acute and others convalescent; all came from the United States, Italy and Spain.

Generated by immunoSEQ multiplex PCR, the TCRdb table keeps only in-frame clones and is missing some. The sample lists roughly 220,000 clones; approximately 90% were seen once. The source is an elderly man with acute or convalescent COVID-19. The sequencing sample was made of peripheral blood. The chain carries TRBV7-9 and TRBJ1-4; TRBD1 is a possible D gene (5 bases). The DNA of the CDR3 is TGTGCCAGCAGCTCCAGGGCAACTAATGAAAAACTGTTTTTT. This translates into CASSSRATNEKLFF.